These T cell receptor beta chains were read from a single sample in a study of a mutant IDH1 vaccine in newly diagnosed glioma. Assay: immunoSEQ multiplex PCR; the TCRdb copy retains only in-frame clones and omits some. The sample holds roughly 50,000 clones, roughly three quarters seen once. These receptors' antigens are unknown. Sample: PBMCs, taken from a glioma patient whose treatment included an IDH1 peptide vaccine. These receptors were obtained from a middle-aged woman with glioma. Some clones in this sample may be carry-over from other donors' samples. CDR3s include the opening cysteine and the closing phenylalanine or tryptophan. Each record gives: clone size, V gene, D gene, J gene, CDR3 protein, CDR3 DNA. D genes are given only for firm matches. Not all rows give a size; the values are once, few, many and, for expanded clones, a class.

.	TRBV13	.	TRBJ2-2	CASPKVGLPTGELFF	TGTGCCAGCCCTAAGGTCGGACTTCCGACCGGGGAGCTGTTTTTT
.	TRBV18	.	TRBJ2-3	CASSPPGSKGDTQYF	TGTGCCAGCTCACCCCCGGGATCGAAAGGGGATACGCAGTATTTT
.	TRBV5-1	.	TRBJ2-7	CASSLLGYYEQYF	TGCGCCAGCAGCTTGCTGGGGTACTACGAGCAGTACTTC
.	TRBV6-1	TRBD2	TRBJ2-7	CASSENSGSPYEQYF	TGTGCCAGCAGTGAGAATAGCGGGTCTCCCTACGAGCAGTACTTC
few	TRBV11-2	.	TRBJ1-1	CASSLVSANTEAFF	TGTGCCAGCAGCTTAGTGTCGGCCAACACTGAAGCTTTCTTT
.	TRBV14	.	TRBJ1-4	CASSQVGANEKLFF	TGTGCCAGCAGCCAAGTAGGGGCAAATGAAAAACTGTTTTTT
.	TRBV25-1	TRBD1	TRBJ1-6	CASSDTRTGNTSPLHF	TGTGCCAGCAGTGACACCCGGACAGGGAATACTTCACCCCTCCACTTT
.	TRBV29-1	.	TRBJ1-2	CSVQAYIIDGYTF	TGCAGCGTTCAAGCCTATATCATTGATGGCTACACCTTC
.	TRBV2	.	TRBJ1-6	CASSGQQNSPLHF	TGTGCCAGCAGTGGACAGCAGAATTCACCCCTCCACTTT
.	TRBV5-1	TRBD2	TRBJ2-3	CASSLDGGATDTQYF	TGCGCCAGCAGCTTGGACGGGGGGGCCACAGATACGCAGTATTTT
.	TRBV5-5	TRBD1	TRBJ2-2	CASSTGQGETGELFF	TGTGCCAGCAGCACGGGACAGGGGGAGACCGGGGAGCTGTTTTTT
.	TRBV30	TRBD1	TRBJ2-7	CAWSSDRDTAQYF	TGTGCCTGGAGTTCGGACAGGGACACAGCTCAGTACTTC
.	TRBV9	.	TRBJ1-1	CASSPLGRQEAFF	TGTGCCAGCAGCCCGTTGGGGAGACAAGAAGCTTTCTTT
.	TRBV2	TRBD1	TRBJ1-2	CASSVSGQGAGYTF	TGTGCCAGCAGTGTGTCGGGACAGGGTGCCGGCTACACCTTC
.	TRBV2	.	TRBJ1-2	CATFTGTATHGYTF	TGTGCCACCTTTACCGGGACGGCTACCCATGGCTACACCTTC
once	TRBV18	.	TRBJ1-4	CASSGDREKLFF	TGTGCCAGCTCAGGCGACAGGGAAAAACTGTTTTTT
.	TRBV18	.	TRBJ2-5	CASSQETQYF	TGTGCCAGCTCCCAAGAGACCCAGTACTTC
.	TRBV11-2	TRBD1	TRBJ2-5	CASSAHRGSETQYF	TGTGCCAGCAGCGCCCACAGGGGCTCAGAGACCCAGTACTTC
.	TRBV5-1	.	TRBJ2-5	CASSLTGTQETQYF	TGCGCCAGCAGCCTCACCGGGACCCAAGAGACCCAGTACTTC
.	TRBV2	.	TRBJ1-1	CASSAGQQMNTEAFF	TGTGCCAGCAGTGCCGGGCAGCAGATGAACACTGAAGCTTTCTTT
.	TRBV6-5	.	TRBJ1-1	CASTSDGLNTEAFF	TGTGCCAGCACCTCCGACGGACTCAACACTGAAGCTTTCTTT
.	TRBV2	.	TRBJ2-5	CASSGVTQYF	TGTGCCAGCAGTGGTGTGACCCAGTACTTC
.	TRBV2	TRBD2	TRBJ2-1	CASSEGTRGGNEQFF	TGTGCCAGCAGTGAAGGGACTAGGGGAGGGAATGAGCAGTTCTTC
.	TRBV7-9	.	TRBJ2-7	CASSLAGGRAVGEQYF	TGTGCCAGCAGCTTAGCGGGTGGCAGGGCCGTCGGAGAGCAGTACTTC
.	TRBV29-1	.	TRBJ2-7	CSGGDGYEQYF	TGCAGCGGCGGGGACGGCTACGAGCAGTACTTC
few	TRBV10-2	TRBD1	TRBJ2-5	CASSVRQGNEETQYF	TGCGCCAGCAGTGTCCGACAGGGGAATGAAGAGACCCAGTACTTC
.	TRBV5-1	.	TRBJ1-3	CASSLAAEGNTIYF	TGCGCCAGCAGCTTGGCCGCAGAGGGAAACACCATATATTTT
.	TRBV5-1	.	TRBJ2-3	CASSTQGFTDTQYF	TGCGCCAGCAGCACCCAGGGATTTACAGATACGCAGTATTTT
.	TRBV5-1	.	TRBJ2-2	CASSTGGSTGELFF	TGCGCCAGCAGTACCGGGGGTTCCACCGGGGAGCTGTTTTTT
once	TRBV10-3	.	TRBJ2-7	CATWAGLGDEQYF	TGTGCCACTTGGGCCGGGTTGGGCGACGAGCAGTACTTC
.	TRBV4-2	.	TRBJ1-2	CASSRDPGGTYGYTF	TGTGCCAGCAGCCGAGACCCTGGAGGGACCTATGGCTACACCTTC
.	TRBV11-2	.	TRBJ1-6	CASSSAQGRNSPLHF	TGTGCCAGCAGCTCCGCCCAGGGGAGGAATTCACCCCTCCACTTT
.	TRBV18	.	TRBJ1-5	CASSAGTGSLNQPQHF	TGTGCCAGCTCAGCCGGGACGGGGAGCCTAAATCAGCCCCAGCATTTT
.	TRBV14	.	TRBJ2-3	CASSQSNTQYF	TGTGCCAGCAGCCAATCAAATACGCAGTATTTT
.	TRBV7-8	TRBD2	TRBJ2-2	CASIDRGAGDTGELFF	TGTGCCAGCATCGATCGGGGAGCGGGGGACACCGGGGAGCTGTTTTTT
.	TRBV7-8	TRBD2	TRBJ2-3	CASSLAGGGLTDTQYF	TGTGCCAGCAGCTTAGCCGGGGGGGGCCTCACAGATACGCAGTATTTT
.	TRBV5-4	TRBD1	TRBJ1-5	CASSLGGQGFQPQHF	TGTGCCAGCAGCTTGGGGGGACAGGGGTTTCAGCCCCAGCATTTT
.	TRBV18	TRBD1	TRBJ2-7	CASSTQGKEQYF	TGTGCCAGCTCAACACAGGGGAAGGAGCAGTACTTC
.	TRBV30	.	TRBJ2-5	CAWSGGEFGETQYF	TGTGCCTGGAGTGGAGGGGAATTTGGAGAGACCCAGTACTTC
.	TRBV5-4	TRBD1	TRBJ1-3	CASSPRTGGNTIYF	TGTGCCAGCAGCCCCCGGACAGGTGGAAACACCATATATTTT
.	TRBV29-1	.	TRBJ2-5	CSVPGQEGPKETQYF	TGCAGCGTTCCAGGACAGGAGGGTCCAAAAGAGACCCAGTACTTC
.	TRBV29-1	.	TRBJ2-5	CSVRPQETQYF	TGCAGCGTTCGACCTCAAGAGACCCAGTACTTC
.	TRBV19	TRBD1	TRBJ2-3	CASSLGQGDTQYF	TGTGCCAGTAGTTTAGGACAGGGAGATACGCAGTATTTT
.	TRBV29-1	.	TRBJ2-7	CSVEGAGSPYEQYF	TGCAGCGTTGAAGGGGCGGGATCCCCCTACGAGCAGTACTTC
.	TRBV27	TRBD1	TRBJ2-7	CASRTGVYEQYF	TGTGCCAGCCGGACAGGGGTCTACGAGCAGTACTTC
.	TRBV5-1	TRBD1	TRBJ1-1	CASSLGRGIAEAFF	TGCGCCAGCAGCTTGGGCAGGGGGATTGCTGAAGCTTTCTTT